These 6 T cell receptor beta chains share one sample of origin, sequenced in a study of CD8 T cells in Susac syndrome. Reverse transcription of about 0.45 to 1 ug RNA used random hexamers. TCRdb independently ran MiXCR on the immunoSEQ multiplex PCR reads; one entry per CDR3 protein. This repertoire shows 330,000 or so distinct CDR3 sequences, approximately 90% found once; its top ten account for around 0.2%. Sequencing was carried out using CD8+ T cells from PBMCs. All receptors derive from a human donor with multiple sclerosis.

The chain employs TRBV30 and TRBJ2-7; maybe TRBD2 (5 bases). The V gene's germline CDR1 is GTSNPN and CDR2 SVGIG (reference sequence). Trimming left V 0 bases short and J 3 bases short, with 9 bases between. The CDR3 has 13 amino acids. The CDR3 coding sequence is TGTGCCTGGAGTGTACGGGAAGGCTACGAGCAGTACTTC. Protein product: CAWSVREGYEQYF. Together with reference TRBV30 and TRBJ2-7, the CDR3 gives the full variable domain: SQTIHQWPATLVQPVGSPLSLECTVEGTSNPNLYWYRQAAGRGLQLLFYSVGIGQISSEVPQNLSASRPQDRQFILSSKKLLLSDSGFYLCAWSVREGYEQYFGPGTRLTVT.

This chain links TRBV15 with TRBJ1-4; D might be TRBD1 (5 bases). Germline CDR1 is LNHNV and CDR2 is YYDKDF (reference sequence). The V end lost 2 bases, the J end lost 4 bases, and 8 bases lay between the germline ends. The CDR3 length is 14 residues. The CDR3 DNA is TGTGCCACCAGCAGAATCCAGGGTAATGAAAAACTGTTTTTT. Translation gives CATSRIQGNEKLFF. Full variable domain (outside the CDR3, taken from reference TRBV15 and TRBJ1-4): DAMVIQNPRYQVTQFGKPVTLSCSQTLNHNVMYWYQQKSSQAPKLLFHYYDKDFNNEADTPDNFQSRRPNTSFCFLDIRSPGLGDTAMYLCATSRIQGNEKLFFGSGTQLSVL.

The rearrangement links TRBV19 to TRBJ1-1; the D is unclear. The V end lost 7 bases, the J end lost 4 bases, and 10 bases lay between the germline ends. Germline V gives CDR1 LNHDA, CDR2 SQIVND (reference sequence). The CDR3 runs to 12 residues. The CDR3 sequence is CASNGRPTEAFF. The CDR3 bases are TGTGCCAGTAATGGCAGGCCCACTGAAGCTTTCTTT.

In its sample, this clonotype was seen a few times. The genes are TRBV7-3 and TRBJ2-1, with unresolved D. V was trimmed by 5 bases and J by 5 bases, leaving 13 bases between them. The CDR3 has 14 residues. Looked up from germline, CDR1 is SGHTA and CDR2 is FQGTGA. The CDR3 spells CASSPTLADNEQFF. The CDR3 region has the DNA TGTGCCAGCAGCCCCACCCTGGCGGACAATGAGCAGTTCTTC.

The rearrangement links TRBV2 to TRBJ1-1; the D gene is possibly TRBD1 (5 bases). Germline assignment: CDR1 SNHLY and CDR2 FYNNEI. This CDR3 is built from 12 residues. The CDR3 nucleotides are TGTGGAGGGCGGCAGGGAGGCACTGAAGCTTTCTTT. Translated: CGGRQGGTEAFF.

The chain combines TRBV4-3 with TRBJ2-7, with a tentative D call TRBD2 (6 bases). V was cut by 0 bases and J by 2 bases, with 14 bases left in between. Germline values: CDR1 LGHNA, CDR2 YSLEER. The CDR3 is 16 residues long. CDR3 DNA sequence: TGCGCCAGCAGCCAAGAGACTGGGGAGGCTGCCTACGAGCAGTACTTC. Its protein is CASSQETGEAAYEQYF.